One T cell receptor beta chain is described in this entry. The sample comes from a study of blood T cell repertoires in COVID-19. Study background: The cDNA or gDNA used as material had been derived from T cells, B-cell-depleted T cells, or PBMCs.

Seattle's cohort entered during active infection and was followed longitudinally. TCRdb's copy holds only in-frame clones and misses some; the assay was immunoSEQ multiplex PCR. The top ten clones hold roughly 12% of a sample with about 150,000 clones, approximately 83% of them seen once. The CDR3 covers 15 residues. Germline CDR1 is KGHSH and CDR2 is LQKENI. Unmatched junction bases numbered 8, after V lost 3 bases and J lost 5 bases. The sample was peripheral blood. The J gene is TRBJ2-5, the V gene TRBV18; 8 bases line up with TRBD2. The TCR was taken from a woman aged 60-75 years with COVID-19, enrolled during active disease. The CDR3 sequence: CASSPPGLVFETQYF. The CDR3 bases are TGTGCCAGCTCACCCCCGGGACTAGTTTTCGAGACCCAGTACTTC.